The text below deals with one T cell receptor (beta chain). Data came from immunoSEQ multiplex PCR; TCRdb stores just in-frame clones and leaves some out. Of over 60,000 clones listed, about 90% were seen once; the top ten hold roughly 0.16%. This record belongs to a study of human versus mouse CDR3 diversity and MHC coevolution. Per germline, CDR1 MDHEN and CDR2 SYDVKM. Deletions cut 5 bases from V and 1 base from J, with 14 bases between. The CDR3 sequence is 15 residues long. The TCR comes from a person aged 30 to 69 in good health. Sequences were obtained from naive CD4+ T cells from blood. Subset meaning: CD45RO-negative CD62L-positive naive CD4 T cells. The chain links TRBV28 to TRBJ1-1, with D perhaps matching TRBD1 (6 bases). DNA for the CDR3: TGTGCCAGCAGTCCTCAGGGGCCTGCGAACACTGAAGCTTTCTTT. Translating gives CASSPQGPANTEAFF. Together with reference TRBV28 and TRBJ1-1, the CDR3 gives the full variable domain: DVKVTQSSRYLVKRTGEKVFLECVQDMDHENMFWYRQDPGLGLRLIYFSYDVKMKEKGDIPEGYSVSREKKERFSLILESASTNQTSMYLCASSPQGPANTEAFFGQGTRLTVV.